The 32 T cell receptor beta chains below come from one sample, sequenced in a study of OX40 agonist ivuxolimab in advanced cancers. The library was made by the immunoSEQ multiplex PCR assay. TCRdb took this table from immuneACCESS and kept in-frame rearrangements with V and J called. Such tables lack part of the clones; where checked against another copy, unresolved V genes explain under half of the gap, and the rest is unexplained. The sample profile shows 65,000 to 90,000 clones; 70% to 90% of them were found once. Around 5.1% of the sample comes from the top ten. Sequences were derived from CD4+ or CD8+ T cells sorted from blood, sampled in a trial of the OX40 agonist ivuxolimab. These receptors were obtained from an adult with an advanced solid tumor such as melanoma, head and neck, liver or kidney cancer.

This clone has just one count. The rearrangement joins TRBV7-9 to TRBJ2-2; D may be TRBD1 or TRBD2 (5 bases each). CDR3 length: 15 amino acids. Trimming took off 4 bases at V and 7 bases at J, with 16 bases between the two ends. Germline assignment: CDR1 SEHNR and CDR2 FQNEAQ (reference sequence). This CDR3 is CASSYQGRENGELFF. Written as DNA, the CDR3 is TGTGCCAGCAGCTACCAGGGCAGGGAGAACGGGGAGCTGTTTTTT.

The genes are TRBV30 and TRBJ1-2, with a possible D match to TRBD1 (6 bases). This CDR3 is built from 15 residues. Trimming stripped 1 base from V and 9 bases from J, with 21 bases between. Germline-derived CDR1 and CDR2 are GTSNPN and SVGIG (reference sequence). The CDR3 nucleotides read TGTGCCTGGAGTGCCGACAGGACCTGGCTAGATAGCTACACCTTC. The encoded protein is CAWSADRTWLDSYTF.

The chain combines TRBV11-2 with TRBJ2-7, with 7 bases aligning to TRBD2. After removal of 3 bases from V and 6 bases from J, the junction contained 8 bases not matched to a gene. CDR3 length equals 14 residues. Looked up from germline, CDR1 is SGHAT and CDR2 is FQNNGV. The CDR3 reads CASSFGAGALEQYF. CDR3 sequence (DNA): TGTGCCAGCAGCTTCGGGGCGGGAGCTCTCGAGCAGTACTTC.

The genes are TRBV27 and TRBJ2-1; D ambiguous. V lost 6 bases and J 6 bases, leaving 9 bases between the germline ends. The length of the CDR3 is 12 residues. The germline gives CDR1 MNHEY, CDR2 SMNVEV (reference sequence). For the CDR3, the DNA is TGTGCCAGCAGCCTAACCCCCAATGAGCAGTTCTTC. Translation: CASSLTPNEQFF.

The CDR3 DNA reads as TGTGCCAGCAGTAATCCCCCCGAAGGCAATCAGCCCCAGCATTTT. This encodes CASSNPPEGNQPQHF. The rearrangement joins TRBV6-6 to TRBJ1-5; no clear D gene. The CDR3 consists of 15 residues. The V gene's germline CDR1 is MNHNY and CDR2 SVGAGI (reference sequence). V was cut by 5 bases and J by 2 bases, with 13 bases left in between.

The chain recombines TRBV1 with TRBJ1-1; whether TRBD1, the table's D call, matches the DNA was not checked. TRBV1 is marked as a pseudogene. This CDR3 comprises 16 residues. This chain's CDR3 is CTSSQGAPTGNTEAFF. The CDR3, as DNA: TGCACCAGCAGCCAAGGAGCCCCGACAGGAAACACTGAAGCTTTCTTT.

The V call is TRBV13, the J call TRBJ1-5, with TRBD1 matching 7 bases. The trim removed 0 bases at V and 6 bases at J, leaving 8 bases unmatched. Per the germline V gene, CDR1 is PRHDT and CDR2 is FYEKMQ (reference sequence). The CDR3 totals 16 residues. CDR3 in amino acids: CASSLGRQGMGQPQHF. For the CDR3, the DNA is TGTGCCAGCAGCTTAGGACGACAGGGAATGGGTCAGCCCCAGCATTTT. The whole variable domain, remainder taken from reference TRBV13 and TRBJ1-5, is AAGVIQSPRHLIKEKRETATLKCYPIPRHDTVYWYQQGPGQDPQFLISFYEKMQSDKGSIPDRFSAQQFSDYHSELNMSSLELGDSALYFCASSLGRQGMGQPQHFGDGTRLSIL.

This chain connects TRBV19 to TRBJ1-3, with TRBD1 matching over 7 bases. J lost 5 bases, V lost 7 bases, and 11 bases had no gene match. Per the germline V gene, CDR1 is LNHDA and CDR2 is SQIVND (reference sequence). The CDR3 has 15 amino acids. As DNA, the CDR3 is TGTGCCAGTACCGCGGACCGGACAGGAAGAAACACCATATATTTT. It is translated as CASTADRTGRNTIYF.

This clone was counted between two and nine times. The V gene is TRBV5-6, the J gene TRBJ1-2, with D perhaps TRBD1 (5 bases). CDR3 size: 15 residues. Germline CDR1 reads SGHDT; CDR2 reads YYEEEE. Trimming cost V 4 bases and J 2 bases, with 15 bases left between them. CDR3 in amino acids: CASSPEGRKNYGYTF. The CDR3 DNA reads TGTGCCAGCAGCCCGGAGGGGCGGAAGAACTATGGCTACACCTTC.

This rearrangement joins TRBV9 to TRBJ2-1, with D possibly being TRBD1 (6 bases). The CDR3 has 15 amino acids. Germline V gives CDR1 SGDLS, CDR2 YYNGEE. Trimming shortened V by 4 bases and J by 3 bases, and 14 bases separated the two germline ends. The CDR3 reads CASSNRQDHYNEQFF. The CDR3 bases are TGTGCCAGCAGCAACCGACAGGACCACTACAATGAGCAGTTCTTC.

The V call is TRBV5-1, the J call TRBJ2-3; 12 bases map to TRBD1. V gave up 6 bases and J gave up 4 bases; unmatched junction bases: 9. Germline V CDR1 and CDR2: SGHRS, YFSETQ. This CDR3 has 16 amino acids. The CDR3 region has the DNA TGCGCCAGCAACCTCCCCGGGACAGGGGGCGCAGATACGCAGTATTTT. It is translated as CASNLPGTGGADTQYF.

CDR3 loop: CASSQDEGLVRDEQFF. The DNA for the CDR3 is TGCGCCAGCAGCCAAGATGAAGGACTAGTGCGAGATGAGCAGTTCTTC. The rearrangement uses TRBV4-1 and TRBJ2-1, with 7 bases that match TRBD2. The CDR3 runs 16 residues. Germline V gene sequence: CDR1 MGHRA, CDR2 YSYEKL. The ends lost 0 bases at V and 8 bases at J; junction bases unmatched: 10.

The CDR3 loop is CATSRDSRGEHYSNQPQHF. Here the CDR3 DNA reads TGTGCCACCAGCAGAGATTCTCGGGGGGAACATTATAGCAATCAGCCCCAGCATTTT. The genes are TRBV15 and TRBJ1-5; D may be TRBD1 (5 bases). Germline V gene data show CDR1 as LNHNV and CDR2 as YYDKDF (reference sequence). Trimming took 0 bases from V and 0 from J, leaving 18 bases between them. The CDR3 runs to 19 residues.

This clone showed up just once. The chain carries TRBV19 and TRBJ1-4; 9 positions match TRBD1. The V segment lost 5 bases and the J segment 10 bases; nucleotides outside the gene matches: 11. Germline CDR1 is LNHDA and CDR2 is SQIVND (reference sequence). CDR3 length: 15 amino acids. CDR3 in amino acids: CASSVSGTGSGKLFF. Written as DNA, the CDR3 is TGTGCCAGTAGTGTTTCCGGGACAGGGAGTGGAAAACTGTTTTTT.

The V gene is TRBV30, the J gene TRBJ1-1; D gene unclear. Looked up from germline, CDR1 is GTSNPN and CDR2 is SVGIG (reference sequence). V shed 2 bases and J shed 3 bases, with 7 bases lying between them. The CDR3 is 12 residues long. This chain's CDR3 is CAWSWGYTEAFF. CDR3 bases: TGTGCCTGGAGTTGGGGTTACACTGAAGCTTTCTTT.

The rearrangement links TRBV7-6 to TRBJ1-1; D unclear. V was shortened by 5 bases and J by 1 base, with 11 bases between the two germline ends. Per germline, CDR1 SGHVS and CDR2 FNYEAQ. The CDR3 is made up of 14 amino acids. CDR3 nucleotide sequence: TGTGCCAGCAGCCTATCGACTGGGAACACTGAAGCTTTCTTT. This sequence encodes CASSLSTGNTEAFF.

CDR3 coding DNA: TGTGCCAGCAGCTTAGTTGGAGCGAGGGGTGAGCAGTTCTTC. Protein sequence: CASSLVGARGEQFF. The V call is TRBV7-2, the J call TRBJ2-1; D is possibly TRBD1 or TRBD2 (5 bases each). CDR1 is SGHTA and CDR2 is FQGNSA in the germline V gene. Between the trimmed V and J ends, which lost 1 base and 9 bases, there was a span of 13 bases. CDR3 length: 14 amino acids.

The V gene is TRBV21-1, the J gene TRBJ1-2. TRBV21-1 is assigned pseudogene status. The CDR3 is 15 amino acids. Written as DNA, the CDR3 is TGTGCCAGCAACCCGAGGAATTCCGACGGGTTAGGCTACACCTTC. Protein product: CASNPRNSDGLGYTF.

The rearrangement uses TRBV6-5 and TRBJ2-4; TRBD1 or TRBD2 may be the D gene (5 bases each). In germline, CDR1 is MNHEY, CDR2 SVGAGI. Deletions cut 2 bases from V and 3 bases from J, with 8 bases between. The CDR3 consists of 14 residues. DNA of the CDR3: TGTGCCAGCAGTTACGGGGGAAACAAAAACATTCAGTACTTC. This translates into CASSYGGNKNIQYF.

The rearrangement links TRBV11-2 to TRBJ2-7; 8 nucleotides line up with TRBD1. Trimming took 4 bases from V and 7 from J; bases not matched to a gene: 12. The V gene's germline CDR1 is SGHAT and CDR2 FQNNGV. This CDR3 has 15 amino acids. CDR3 DNA: TGTGCCAGCAGCTCTCAACTTCAGGGGGCGAAAGAGCAGTACTTC. This translates into CASSSQLQGAKEQYF.

The J gene is TRBJ1-3, the V gene TRBV10-3, with 8 positions matching TRBD1. The germline V gene encodes CDR1 ENHRY and CDR2 SYGVKD. The CDR3 is 15 residues long. The J segment lost 2 bases and the V segment lost 3 bases, leaving 3 bases of the junction unmatched. Here the CDR3 reads CAISEDRGAGNTIYF. The CDR3 DNA reads TGTGCCATCAGTGAAGACAGGGGAGCTGGAAACACCATATATTTT.

The rearrangement links TRBV27 to TRBJ2-7; D gene unclear. CDR1 and CDR2 from the germline V gene are MNHEY and SMNVEV (reference sequence). The CDR3 covers 14 residues. The V end was cut by 3 bases, the J end by 2 bases, with 11 bases between. In DNA form, the CDR3 reads TGTGCCAGCAGTTTGGCAGGCCGTACCTACGAGCAGTACTTC. Its protein product is CASSLAGRTYEQYF.

This clone turned up a few times. The chain recombines TRBV4-1 with TRBJ2-5; no clear D. V shed 1 base and J shed 4 bases, with 10 bases lying between them. In germline, CDR1 is MGHRA, CDR2 YSYEKL. This CDR3 comprises 14 residues. The CDR3 protein is CASSQGPRSETQYF. The DNA for the CDR3 is TGCGCCAGCAGCCAAGGCCCTAGGTCAGAGACCCAGTACTTC.

The chain has TRBV9 and TRBJ2-6; D not certain. Trimming took 5 bases from V and 0 from J, leaving 3 bases between them. The CDR3 loop spans 13 amino acids. Germline-derived CDR1 and CDR2 are SGDLS and YYNGEE. CDR3 residues: CASRDSGANVLTF. In DNA, the CDR3 is TGTGCCAGCAGGGACTCTGGGGCCAACGTCCTGACTTTC.

The chain couples TRBV5-4 to TRBJ1-6, with TRBD1 as a possible D gene (6 bases). The CDR3 contains 14 residues. Trimming took off 4 bases at V and 9 bases at J, with 14 bases between the two ends. CDR1 is SGHNT and CDR2 is YYREEE in the germline V gene (reference sequence). The CDR3 nucleotides read TGTGCCAGCAGCCAACAGGGTATCGGTTCACCCCTCCACTTT. Translation: CASSQQGIGSPLHF.

V usage is TRBV6-5 and J usage is TRBJ2-3; D gene ambiguous. The CDR3 is made up of 13 amino acids. Germline V lookup: CDR1 MNHEY, CDR2 SVGAGI. The V end lost 8 bases, the J end lost 1 base, and 10 bases lay between the germline ends. The CDR3 sequence is CASLIPGTDTQYF. The DNA of the CDR3 is TGTGCCAGCTTAATACCGGGCACAGATACGCAGTATTTT.

In its sample, this clone was seen a few times. This CDR3 reads CASSLDGTSNQPQHF. The CDR3 coding sequence is TGTGCCAGCAGCTTAGACGGCACAAGCAATCAGCCCCAGCATTTT. The J gene is TRBJ1-5, the V gene TRBV7-9; D is unclear. V shed 1 base and J shed 1 base, with 8 bases lying between them. Germline V lookup: CDR1 SEHNR, CDR2 FQNEAQ (reference sequence). CDR3 length: 15 amino acids.

The chain has TRBV11-2 and TRBJ2-7; D call uncertain. Germline-derived CDR1 and CDR2 are SGHAT and FQNNGV. V dropped 5 bases and J dropped 0 bases, with 8 bases sitting between them. The CDR3 totals 13 residues. CDR3: CASSSISSYEQYF. CDR3 coding DNA: TGTGCCAGCAGCAGTATTTCCTCCTACGAGCAGTACTTC.

The chain uses TRBV5-6 and TRBJ2-3; 10 nucleotides align to TRBD2. The CDR3 runs to 17 residues. J was trimmed by 2 bases and V by 2 bases; bases with no gene match: 8. Germline V gene data show CDR1 as SGHDT and CDR2 as YYEEEE. The CDR3 DNA reads as TGTGCCAGCAGCTTTTCCGGGACTAGCGATTACACAGATACGCAGTATTTT. Amino acid sequence: CASSFSGTSDYTDTQYF.

This chain links TRBV19 with TRBJ1-4; D is undetermined. Germline CDR1 LNHDA, CDR2 SQIVND (reference sequence). The V end lost 6 bases, the J end lost 7 bases, and 15 bases lay between the germline ends. The CDR3 loop spans 14 amino acids. The CDR3 sequence is CASRAGTPVEKLFF. CDR3 DNA sequence: TGTGCCAGTAGAGCGGGAACCCCTGTTGAAAAACTGTTTTTT.

The chain links TRBV6-6 to TRBJ2-2; D is uncertain. Germline values: CDR1 MNHNY, CDR2 SVGAGI (reference sequence). The CDR3 is 13 amino acids. Trimming stripped 0 bases from V and 2 bases from J, with 1 base between. The CDR3 loop reads CASSYSNTGELFF. The CDR3 DNA is TGTGCCAGCAGTTACTCCAACACCGGGGAGCTGTTTTTT.

The chain joins TRBV10-3 to TRBJ2-1; the match to TRBD2 covers 16 bases. The J segment lost 3 bases and the V segment lost 6 bases, leaving 5 bases of the junction unmatched. The germline CDR1 and CDR2 sequences are ENHRY and SYGVKD. The CDR3 runs 17 residues. CDR3 amino acids: CAISGTSGRANYNEQFF. The DNA for the CDR3 is TGTGCCATCAGCGGGACTAGCGGGAGGGCGAACTACAATGAGCAGTTCTTC.